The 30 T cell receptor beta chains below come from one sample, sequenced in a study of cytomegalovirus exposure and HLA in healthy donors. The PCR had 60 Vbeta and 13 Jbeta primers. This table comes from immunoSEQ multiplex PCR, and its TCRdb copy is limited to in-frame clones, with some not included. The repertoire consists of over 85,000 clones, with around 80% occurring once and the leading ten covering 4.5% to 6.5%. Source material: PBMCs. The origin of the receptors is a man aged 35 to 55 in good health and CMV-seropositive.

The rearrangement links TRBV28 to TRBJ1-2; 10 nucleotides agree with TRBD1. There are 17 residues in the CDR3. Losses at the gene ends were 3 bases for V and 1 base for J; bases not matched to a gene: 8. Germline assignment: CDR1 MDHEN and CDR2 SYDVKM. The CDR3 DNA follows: TGTGCCAGCAGTTTTGGCGGGACAGGGGCCATTAACTATGGCTACACCTTC. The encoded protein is CASSFGGTGAINYGYTF.

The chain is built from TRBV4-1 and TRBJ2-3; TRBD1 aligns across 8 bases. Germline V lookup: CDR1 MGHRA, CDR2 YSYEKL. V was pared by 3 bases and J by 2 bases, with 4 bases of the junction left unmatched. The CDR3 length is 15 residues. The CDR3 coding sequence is TGCGCCAGCAGCCAGCCGGGACAGGTCACAGATACGCAGTATTTT. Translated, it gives CASSQPGQVTDTQYF.

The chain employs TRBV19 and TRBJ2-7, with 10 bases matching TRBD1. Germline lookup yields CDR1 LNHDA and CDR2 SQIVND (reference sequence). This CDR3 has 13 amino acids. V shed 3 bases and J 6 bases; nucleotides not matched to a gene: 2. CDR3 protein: CASSIGDRGEQYF. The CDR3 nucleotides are TGTGCCAGTAGTATCGGGGACAGGGGCGAGCAGTACTTC.

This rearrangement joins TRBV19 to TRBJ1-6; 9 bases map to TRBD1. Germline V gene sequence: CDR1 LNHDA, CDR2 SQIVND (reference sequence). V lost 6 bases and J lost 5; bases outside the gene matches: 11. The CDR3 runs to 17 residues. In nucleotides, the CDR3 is TGTGCCAGTAGCAAACCTTGGACAGGGGTAAATAATTCACCCCTCCACTTT. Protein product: CASSKPWTGVNNSPLHF.

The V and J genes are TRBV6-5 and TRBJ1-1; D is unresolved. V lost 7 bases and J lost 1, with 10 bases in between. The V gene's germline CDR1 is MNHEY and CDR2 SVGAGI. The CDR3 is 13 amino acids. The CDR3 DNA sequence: TGTGCCAGCAAACCTTCGGGGAACACTGAAGCTTTCTTT. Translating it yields CASKPSGNTEAFF.

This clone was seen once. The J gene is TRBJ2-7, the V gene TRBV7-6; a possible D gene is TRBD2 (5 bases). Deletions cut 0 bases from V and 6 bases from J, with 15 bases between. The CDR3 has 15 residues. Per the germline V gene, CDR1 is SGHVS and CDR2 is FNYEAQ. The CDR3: CASSLARNRRTEQYF. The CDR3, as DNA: TGTGCCAGCAGCTTAGCCCGGAATCGGAGGACCGAGCAGTACTTC.

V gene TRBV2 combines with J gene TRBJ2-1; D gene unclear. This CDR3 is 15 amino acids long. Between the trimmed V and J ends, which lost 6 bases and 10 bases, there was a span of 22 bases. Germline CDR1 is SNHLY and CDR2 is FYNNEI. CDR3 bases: TGTGCCAGCAGCCAAGAAGATGTTCCCAACAGCGAGCAGTTCTTC. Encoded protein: CASSQEDVPNSEQFF.

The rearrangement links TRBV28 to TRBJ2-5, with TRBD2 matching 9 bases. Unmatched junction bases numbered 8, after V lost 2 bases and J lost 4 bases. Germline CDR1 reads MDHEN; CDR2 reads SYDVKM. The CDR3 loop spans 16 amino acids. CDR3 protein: CASSLGTSWVIETQYF. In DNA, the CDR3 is TGTGCCAGCAGTTTAGGGACTAGCTGGGTTATAGAGACCCAGTACTTC.

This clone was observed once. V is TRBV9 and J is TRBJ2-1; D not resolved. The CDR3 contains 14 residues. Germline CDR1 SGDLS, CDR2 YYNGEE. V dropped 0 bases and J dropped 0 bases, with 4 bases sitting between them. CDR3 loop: CASSVASSYNEQFF. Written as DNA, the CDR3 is TGTGCCAGCAGCGTAGCTAGCTCCTACAATGAGCAGTTCTTC.

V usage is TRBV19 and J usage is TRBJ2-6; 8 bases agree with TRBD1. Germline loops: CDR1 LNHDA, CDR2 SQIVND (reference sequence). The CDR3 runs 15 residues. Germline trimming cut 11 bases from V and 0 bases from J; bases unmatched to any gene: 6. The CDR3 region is CAARDRPSGANVLTF. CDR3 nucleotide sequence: TGTGCCGCCCGGGACAGGCCCTCTGGGGCCAACGTCCTGACTTTC. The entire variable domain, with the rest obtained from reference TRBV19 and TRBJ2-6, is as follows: DGGITQSPKYLFRKEGQNVTLSCEQNLNHDAMYWYRQDPGQGLRLIYYSQIVNDFQKGDIAEGYSVSREKKESFPLTVTSAQKNPTAFYLCAARDRPSGANVLTFGAGSRLTVL.

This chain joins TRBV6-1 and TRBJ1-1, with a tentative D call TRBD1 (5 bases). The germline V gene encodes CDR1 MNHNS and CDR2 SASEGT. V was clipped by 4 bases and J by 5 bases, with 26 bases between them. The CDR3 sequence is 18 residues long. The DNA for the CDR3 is TGTGCCAGCAGTGGAGACGAATACAGACAGCCGGAGGGGACTGAAGCTTTCTTT. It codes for CASSGDEYRQPEGTEAFF.

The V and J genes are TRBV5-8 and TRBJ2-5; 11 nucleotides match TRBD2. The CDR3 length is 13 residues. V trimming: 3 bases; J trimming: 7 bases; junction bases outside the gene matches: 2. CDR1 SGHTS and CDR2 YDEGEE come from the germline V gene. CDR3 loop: CASSSGLAGTQYF. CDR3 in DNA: TGTGCCAGCAGCTCAGGACTAGCGGGGACCCAGTACTTC.

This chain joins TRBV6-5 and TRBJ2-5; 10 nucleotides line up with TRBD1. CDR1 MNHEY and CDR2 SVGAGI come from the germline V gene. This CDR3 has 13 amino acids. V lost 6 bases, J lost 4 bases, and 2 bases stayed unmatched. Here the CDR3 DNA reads TGTGCCAGCAGGACAGGGGGCCCAGAGACCCAGTACTTC. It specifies CASRTGGPETQYF.

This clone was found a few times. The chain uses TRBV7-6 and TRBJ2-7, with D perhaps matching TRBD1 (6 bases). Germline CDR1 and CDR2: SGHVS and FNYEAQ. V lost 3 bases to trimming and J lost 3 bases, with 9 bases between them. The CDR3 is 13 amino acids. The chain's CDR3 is CASSLGHLYEQYF. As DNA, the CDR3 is TGTGCCAGCAGCTTGGGACACCTCTACGAGCAGTACTTC. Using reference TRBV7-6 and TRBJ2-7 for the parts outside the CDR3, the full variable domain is GAGVSQSPRYKVTKRGQDVALRCDPISGHVSLYWYRQALGQGPEFLTYFNYEAQQDKSGLPNDRFSAERPEGSISTLTIQRTEQRDSAMYRCASSLGHLYEQYFGPGTRLTVT.

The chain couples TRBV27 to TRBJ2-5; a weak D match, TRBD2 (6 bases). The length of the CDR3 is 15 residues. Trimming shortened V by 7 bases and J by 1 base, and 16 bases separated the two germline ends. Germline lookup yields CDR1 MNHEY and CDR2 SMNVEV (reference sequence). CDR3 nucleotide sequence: TGTGCCAGCAAGGCGGGAACGGGCGGCCAAGAGACCCAGTACTTC. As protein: CASKAGTGGQETQYF.

The CDR3 region is CASSPGPFGLPSGYTF. The CDR3 coding sequence is TGTGCCAGCAGCCCCGGCCCCTTCGGACTTCCCTCTGGCTACACCTTC. The rearrangement uses TRBV27 and TRBJ1-2; no clear D gene. Germline CDR1 MNHEY, CDR2 SMNVEV (reference sequence). V gave up 6 bases and J gave up 7 bases, with 24 bases separating them. This CDR3 region has 16 residues.

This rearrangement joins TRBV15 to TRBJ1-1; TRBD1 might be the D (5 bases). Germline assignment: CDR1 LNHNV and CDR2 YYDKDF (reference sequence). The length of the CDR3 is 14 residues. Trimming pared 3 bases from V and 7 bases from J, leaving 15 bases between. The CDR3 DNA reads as TGTGCCACCAGCAGCCTACAGGCGGCCGGTGAAGCTTTCTTT. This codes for CATSSLQAAGEAFF.

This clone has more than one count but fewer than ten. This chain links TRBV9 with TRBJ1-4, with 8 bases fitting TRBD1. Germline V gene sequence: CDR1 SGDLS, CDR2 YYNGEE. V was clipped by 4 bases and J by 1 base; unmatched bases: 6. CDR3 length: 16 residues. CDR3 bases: TGTGCCAGCAGCCCCTCGGACAGGGAAACTAATGAAAAACTGTTTTTT. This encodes CASSPSDRETNEKLFF.

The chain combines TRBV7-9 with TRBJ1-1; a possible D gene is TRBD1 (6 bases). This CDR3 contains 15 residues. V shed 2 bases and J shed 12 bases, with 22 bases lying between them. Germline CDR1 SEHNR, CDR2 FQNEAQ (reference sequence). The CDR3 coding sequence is TGTGCCAGCAGCTTAATACACAGGGAATCGGCCGGGACTTTCTTT. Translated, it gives CASSLIHRESAGTFF.

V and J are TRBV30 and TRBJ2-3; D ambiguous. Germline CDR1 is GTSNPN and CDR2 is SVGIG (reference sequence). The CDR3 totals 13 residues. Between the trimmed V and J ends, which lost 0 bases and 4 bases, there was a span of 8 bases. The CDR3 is CAWSVSLADTQYF. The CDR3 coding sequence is TGTGCCTGGAGTGTAAGTTTAGCAGATACGCAGTATTTT.

CDR3 sequence: CASSERDWVAREQFF. CDR3 coding DNA: TGTGCCAGCAGTGAACGGGACTGGGTGGCTAGGGAGCAGTTCTTC. The chain couples TRBV6-1 to TRBJ2-1, with a tentative D call TRBD2 (6 bases). Germline assignment: CDR1 MNHNS and CDR2 SASEGT. The CDR3 runs to 15 residues. V lost 2 bases and J 10 bases, leaving 18 bases between the germline ends.

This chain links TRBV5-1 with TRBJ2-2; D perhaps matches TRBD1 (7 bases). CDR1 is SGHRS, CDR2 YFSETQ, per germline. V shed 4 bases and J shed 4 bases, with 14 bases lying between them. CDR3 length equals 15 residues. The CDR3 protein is CASSQGQGGTGELFF. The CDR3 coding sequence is TGCGCCAGCAGCCAGGGGCAGGGGGGCACCGGGGAGCTGTTTTTT.

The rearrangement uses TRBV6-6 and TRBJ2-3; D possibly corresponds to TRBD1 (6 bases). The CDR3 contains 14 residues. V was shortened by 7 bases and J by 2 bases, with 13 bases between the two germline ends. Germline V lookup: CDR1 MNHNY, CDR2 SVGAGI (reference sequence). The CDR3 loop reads CASTNDRTTDTQYF. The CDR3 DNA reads TGTGCCAGCACCAACGACAGGACCACAGATACGCAGTATTTT.

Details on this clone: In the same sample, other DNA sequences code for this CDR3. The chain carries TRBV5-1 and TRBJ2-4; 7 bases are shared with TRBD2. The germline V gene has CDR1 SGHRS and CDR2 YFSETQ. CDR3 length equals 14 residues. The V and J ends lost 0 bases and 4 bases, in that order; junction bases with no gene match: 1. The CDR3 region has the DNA TGCGCCAGCAGCTTGGCCGGGGGGAAAAACATTCAGTACTTC. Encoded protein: CASSLAGGKNIQYF.

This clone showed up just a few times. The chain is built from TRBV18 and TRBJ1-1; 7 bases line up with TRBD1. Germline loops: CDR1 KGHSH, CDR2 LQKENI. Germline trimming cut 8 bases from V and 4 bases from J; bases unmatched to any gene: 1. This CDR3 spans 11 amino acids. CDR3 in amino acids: CASQGGTEAFF. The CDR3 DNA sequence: TGTGCCAGCCAGGGGGGCACTGAAGCTTTCTTT.

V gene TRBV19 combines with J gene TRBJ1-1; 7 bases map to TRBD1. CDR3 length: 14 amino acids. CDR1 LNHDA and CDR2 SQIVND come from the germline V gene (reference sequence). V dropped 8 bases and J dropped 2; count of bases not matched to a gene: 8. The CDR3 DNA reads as TGTGCCAGTGCCCCGGGGACAGCAAACACTGAAGCTTTCTTT. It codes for CASAPGTANTEAFF.

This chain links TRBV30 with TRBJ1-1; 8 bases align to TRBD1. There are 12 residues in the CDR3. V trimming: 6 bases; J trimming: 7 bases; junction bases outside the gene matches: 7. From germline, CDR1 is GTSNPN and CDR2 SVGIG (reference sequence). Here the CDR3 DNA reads TGTGCCTGCCTACAGGGGGTTAATGAAGCTTTCTTT. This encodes CACLQGVNEAFF.

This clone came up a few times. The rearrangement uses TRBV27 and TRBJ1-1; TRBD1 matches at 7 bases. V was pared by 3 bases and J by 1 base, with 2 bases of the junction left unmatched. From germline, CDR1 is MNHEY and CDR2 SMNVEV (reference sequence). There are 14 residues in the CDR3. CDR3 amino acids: CASSFTGANTEAFF. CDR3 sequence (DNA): TGTGCCAGCAGTTTCACAGGGGCGAACACTGAAGCTTTCTTT.

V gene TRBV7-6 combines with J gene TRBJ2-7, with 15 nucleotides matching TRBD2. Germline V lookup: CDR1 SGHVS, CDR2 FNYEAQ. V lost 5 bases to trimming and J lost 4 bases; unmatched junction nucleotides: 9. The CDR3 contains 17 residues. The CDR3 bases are TGTGCCAGCAGCCCCCGGACTAGCGGGAGGGGAGAGTACGAGCAGTACTTC. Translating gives CASSPRTSGRGEYEQYF.

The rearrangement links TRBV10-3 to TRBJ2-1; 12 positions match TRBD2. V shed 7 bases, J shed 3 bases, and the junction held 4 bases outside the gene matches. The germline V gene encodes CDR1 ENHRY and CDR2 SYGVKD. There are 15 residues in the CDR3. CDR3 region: CAIMAGLAGYNEQFF. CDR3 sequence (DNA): TGTGCCATCATGGCGGGACTAGCGGGCTACAATGAGCAGTTCTTC.